The clone carrying this TCR beta chain was recorded many times. Its antigen remains unidentified. There were TCR beta CDR3 regions amplified from RNA transcripts. The HTBI primer set drove a first-round RT-PCR of the TCR CDR3. Each CDR3 protein gets one entry after TCRdb re-called the multiplex PCR reads with MiXCR. The data hold around 300,000 distinct CDR3 sequences, with roughly 20% observed a single time. The data are from a study of T cells in Graves' hyperthyroidism and ophthalmopathy. Overall study context: Peripheral blood was obtained at initial diagnosis, preceding any treatment.

This CDR3 is built from 14 residues. Germline V gene sequence: CDR1 SNHLY, CDR2 FYNNEI. J was trimmed by 1 base and V by 6 bases; bases with no gene match: 4. Ophthalmopathy cases met thresholds of Clinical Activity Score at least 3, NOSPECS grade at least 4 and duration under 3 months. Study results and limitations: The majority of expanded thyroid clonotypes above 0.001 also appeared in blood. A model built on 13 V-J features separated ophthalmopathy from stable hyperthyroidism.

The clonotype comes from a man aged 45 to 65 with Graves' ophthalmopathy. Sequenced: blood. The chain is built from TRBV2 and TRBJ1-1; 8 bases line up with TRBD1. This CDR3 is CASSPDRANTEAFF. DNA of the CDR3: TGTGCCAGCAGCCCGGACAGGGCGAACACTGAAGCTTTCTTT. The full variable domain, completed using reference TRBV2 and TRBJ1-1, is EPEVTQTPSHQVTQMGQEVILRCVPISNHLYFYWYRQILGQKVEFLVSFYNNEISEKSEIFDDQFSVERPDGSNFTLKIRSTKLEDSAMYFCASSPDRANTEAFFGQGTRLTVV.